What follows are 28 T cell receptor beta chains derived from one specimen sequenced in a study of radiotherapy plus CTLA-4 blockade in lung cancer (dated by TCRdb to the late 2010s). Receptors were amplified or captured by the immunoSEQ multiplex PCR assay. TCRdb's version of the immuneACCESS table is confined to in-frame rearrangements and falls short of the full clone set. An unresolved V gene accounts for under half of the shortfall where checked; the remainder is of unknown origin. The sample has some 77,000 clones on record, 75% to 90% of them singletons. The ten largest account for 2% to 2.5% of the sample. Sequenced here: peripheral blood, sampled from a patient treated with radiotherapy plus ipilimumab. The source is a human donor with non-small cell lung cancer who had a partial response to radiotherapy plus ipilimumab.

The V gene is TRBV27, the J gene TRBJ2-1; 9 bases are a match to TRBD1. Losses at the gene ends were 5 bases for V and 6 bases for J; bases not matched to a gene: 11. This CDR3 region has 16 residues. The germline V gene encodes CDR1 MNHEY and CDR2 SMNVEV (reference sequence). CDR3 region: CASSPHRGHSSNEQFF. The CDR3 DNA reads TGTGCCAGCAGTCCTCACAGGGGGCATTCGTCCAATGAGCAGTTCTTC.

V is TRBV28 and J is TRBJ1-2; 7 bases are a match to TRBD1. This CDR3 has 17 residues. J was trimmed by 0 bases and V by 6 bases; bases with no gene match: 13. Germline CDR1 is MDHEN and CDR2 is SYDVKM. CDR3 DNA sequence: TGTGCCAGCAGGCCCCGGCCAGGGGGAAAAGCTAACTATGGCTACACCTTC. Its translation: CASRPRPGGKANYGYTF.

This clone was seen more than once but under ten times. The chain couples TRBV5-1 to TRBJ2-3; D perhaps matches TRBD1 (7 bases). The CDR3 runs 14 residues. CDR1 is SGHRS, CDR2 YFSETQ, per germline. The V and J ends lost 4 bases and 3 bases respectively, with 12 bases between them. The CDR3 DNA reads TGCGCCAGCAGCCCAGGGGGGAGAACAGATACGCAGTATTTT. Amino acids: CASSPGGRTDTQYF.

This clone was found a few times. The chain combines TRBV6-4 with TRBJ1-2, with TRBD1 matching over 7 bases. The CDR3 sequence is 15 residues long. The J segment lost 6 bases and the V segment lost 6 bases, leaving 13 bases of the junction unmatched. The germline gives CDR1 MRHNA, CDR2 SNTAGT. CDR3 nucleotide sequence: TGTGCCAGCAGCCCCTACGACAGGGTTTACGATGGCTACACCTTC. This encodes CASSPYDRVYDGYTF.

This clone was detected only a few times. The chain employs TRBV7-2 and TRBJ1-5, with D unresolved. V dropped 4 bases and J dropped 0 bases, with 4 bases sitting between them. CDR3 length: 13 residues. The germline gives CDR1 SGHTA, CDR2 FQGNSA. In DNA form, the CDR3 reads TGTGCCAGCAGCTCCTTTAGCAATCAGCCCCAGCATTTT. Its protein is CASSSFSNQPQHF.

V usage is TRBV30 and J usage is TRBJ1-5; D possibly corresponds to TRBD1 (5 bases). CDR3 size: 14 residues. Trimming took off 3 bases at V and 6 bases at J, with 15 bases between the two ends. CDR1 GTSNPN and CDR2 SVGIG come from the germline V gene (reference sequence). CDR3 residues: CAWSTWRGGQPQHF. The CDR3 coding sequence is TGTGCCTGGAGCACTTGGAGGGGAGGTCAGCCCCAGCATTTT.

The V call is TRBV6-1, the J call TRBJ2-5, with D possibly TRBD1 on 6 matching bases. The germline V gene encodes CDR1 MNHNS and CDR2 SASEGT. Trimming took 5 bases from V and 2 from J, leaving 9 bases between them. CDR3 size: 13 residues. The chain's CDR3 is CASSSDSQETQYF. The CDR3 DNA is TGTGCCAGCAGTTCGGACAGTCAAGAGACCCAGTACTTC.

The rearrangement joins TRBV5-6 to TRBJ2-3; 8 bases are a match to TRBD1. The trim removed 3 bases at V and 4 bases at J, leaving 10 bases unmatched. The CDR3 has 16 residues. Germline CDR1 is SGHDT and CDR2 is YYEEEE. The chain's CDR3 is CASSSGTGGYPDTQYF. CDR3 nucleotide sequence: TGTGCCAGCAGCTCGGGGACAGGCGGGTATCCAGATACGCAGTATTTT.

The chain uses TRBV6-1 and TRBJ1-5; possible D gene TRBD1, 6 bases. The CDR3 is 15 residues long. The ends were cut back, 7 bases at V and 4 bases at J, with 17 bases in the middle. Germline V gene sequence: CDR1 MNHNS, CDR2 SASEGT. The CDR3 nucleotides are TGTGCCAGCAATCCATGGGGGACACTAAATCAGCCCCAGCATTTT. It encodes CASNPWGTLNQPQHF.

V and J are TRBV7-2 and TRBJ1-2, with D unresolved. V shed 1 base and J shed 0 bases, with 12 bases lying between them. Germline CDR1 SGHTA, CDR2 FQGNSA. The CDR3 contains 16 residues. The CDR3 DNA follows: TGTGCCAGCAGCTTAGGCCTATCCGTAACTAACTATGGCTACACCTTC. Encoded protein: CASSLGLSVTNYGYTF.

CDR3 bases: TGCGCCAGCAGACAGGGCTTGGAGACCCAGTACTTC. Its protein product is CASRQGLETQYF. The chain joins TRBV5-1 to TRBJ2-5; TRBD1 is a possible D gene (6 bases). CDR1 and CDR2 from the germline V gene are SGHRS and YFSETQ. With 5 bases removed from V and 5 bases from J, the gap between germline ends came to 10 bases. The CDR3 has 12 amino acids.

This clone was found a few times. The rearrangement joins TRBV6-6 to TRBJ2-5; 7 positions match TRBD1. J was trimmed by 3 bases and V by 6 bases; bases with no gene match: 10. CDR1 and CDR2 from the germline V gene are MNHNY and SVGAGI (reference sequence). The CDR3 is made up of 15 amino acids. The CDR3 sequence: CASSKNKGQKETQYF. The CDR3 coding sequence is TGTGCCAGCAGCAAGAATAAGGGACAGAAAGAGACCCAGTACTTC.

This clone showed up just a few times. The chain links TRBV28 to TRBJ1-1, with a tentative D call TRBD1 (5 bases). This CDR3 spans 13 amino acids. The ends were cut back, 4 bases at V and 9 bases at J, with 15 bases in the middle. CDR1 and CDR2 from the germline V gene are MDHEN and SYDVKM. CDR3 loop: CASSSNLGAKAFF. The CDR3 DNA sequence: TGTGCCAGCAGTTCAAATTTAGGGGCTAAAGCTTTCTTT.

The V call is TRBV13, the J call TRBJ1-1, with a weak D call TRBD1 (5 bases). Germline lookup yields CDR1 PRHDT and CDR2 FYEKMQ (reference sequence). Trimming cost V 0 bases and J 1 base, with 9 bases left between them. The CDR3 runs to 15 residues. Here the CDR3 reads CASSLGRTWNTEAFF. DNA for the CDR3: TGTGCCAGCAGCTTAGGCAGGACATGGAACACTGAAGCTTTCTTT.

The chain combines TRBV9 with TRBJ2-1; 7 bases are a match to TRBD1. CDR1 and CDR2 from the germline V gene are SGDLS and YYNGEE. After removal of 0 bases from V and 13 bases from J, the junction contained 7 bases not matched to a gene. The CDR3 is 13 amino acids. CDR3: CASSVGRDSSQFF. DNA of the CDR3: TGTGCCAGCAGCGTAGGCCGGGACAGCTCCCAGTTCTTC. The entire variable domain, with the rest obtained from reference TRBV9 and TRBJ2-1, is as follows: DSGVTQTPKHLITATGQRVTLRCSPRSGDLSVYWYQQSLDQGLQFLIQYYNGEERAKGNILERFSAQQFPDLHSELNLSSLELGDSALYFCASSVGRDSSQFFGPGTRLTVL.

V and J are TRBV6-5 and TRBJ1-2; maybe TRBD1 (5 bases). Germline lookup yields CDR1 MNHEY and CDR2 SVGAGI. The V end was cut by 5 bases, the J end by 0 bases, with 13 bases between. This CDR3 contains 15 residues. In nucleotides, the CDR3 is TGTGCCAGCAGTGGTGGCAGGGCCCCTAACTATGGCTACACCTTC. Its protein product is CASSGGRAPNYGYTF.

This clone has a handful of counts. CDR3 nucleotides: TGTGCCAGCAGGTTTACAGGGGTGGGCACCATATATTTT. Translation: CASRFTGVGTIYF. The chain recombines TRBV13 with TRBJ1-3, with 7 positions matching TRBD1. V shed 6 bases, J shed 9 bases, and the junction held 8 bases outside the gene matches. Germline V CDR1 and CDR2: PRHDT, FYEKMQ (reference sequence). The CDR3 extends over 13 amino acids.

The chain employs TRBV4-3 and TRBJ1-3; 11 positions agree with TRBD1. CDR1 and CDR2 (germline): LGHNA, YSLEER. Losses at the gene ends were 0 bases for V and 4 bases for J; bases not matched to a gene: 5. The CDR3 loop spans 17 amino acids. CDR3 in DNA: TGCGCCAGCAGCCAAGAGGGGACAGGGGGTGGGGGAAACACCATATATTTT. Protein: CASSQEGTGGGGNTIYF.

The J gene is TRBJ2-1, the V gene TRBV29-1, with 8 positions matching TRBD2. The CDR3 is 15 amino acids. With 7 bases clipped from V and 0 bases from J, the junction kept 8 bases outside the gene matches. Per germline, CDR1 SQVTM and CDR2 ANQGSEA. CDR3 nucleotide sequence: TGCAGCGCAAGACTAGCGTTTTTCTCCTACAATGAGCAGTTCTTC. Its translation is CSARLAFFSYNEQFF.

The rearrangement links TRBV7-9 to TRBJ2-2; weak D call: TRBD1 (5 bases). Germline V CDR1 and CDR2: SEHNR, FQNEAQ (reference sequence). The CDR3 is made up of 17 amino acids. The germline V and J ends were trimmed by 2 bases and 5 bases, with 18 bases remaining between them. DNA of the CDR3: TGTGCCAGCAGCTTATCTGGCCAGGGATTTATGACCGGGGAGCTGTTTTTT. It encodes CASSLSGQGFMTGELFF.

The chain uses TRBV7-9 and TRBJ2-4; no reliable D call. The V end lost 5 bases, the J end lost 3 bases, and 5 bases lay between the germline ends. The CDR3 loop spans 12 amino acids. Germline V lookup: CDR1 SEHNR, CDR2 FQNEAQ (reference sequence). CDR3 DNA: TGTGCCAGCAGCAACTACAAAAACATTCAGTACTTC. It yields the protein CASSNYKNIQYF.

The chain has TRBV10-3 and TRBJ1-4; TRBD1 agrees at 10 bases. The CDR3 consists of 14 residues. Looked up from germline, CDR1 is ENHRY and CDR2 is SYGVKD. The ends lost 5 bases at V and 6 bases at J; junction bases unmatched: 3. The DNA of the CDR3 is TGTGCCATCAGTCGACAGGGGGCGGATGAAAAACTGTTTTTT. This translates into CAISRQGADEKLFF.

J is TRBJ2-1 and V is TRBV6-4, with D perhaps TRBD1 (6 bases). In germline, CDR1 is MRHNA, CDR2 SNTAGT. The length of the CDR3 is 15 residues. Trimming removed 5 bases from V and 7 bases from J, with 18 bases in between. CDR3 nucleotide sequence: TGTGCCAGCAGTAACGATGGGGGCCCGGGTAATGAGCAGTTCTTC. It codes for CASSNDGGPGNEQFF.

V is TRBV19 and J is TRBJ1-1; D is unclear. The length of the CDR3 is 13 residues. V was cut by 6 bases and J by 3 bases, with 11 bases left in between. Germline-derived CDR1 and CDR2 are LNHDA and SQIVND (reference sequence). The CDR3 loop reads CASSPPFYTEAFF. Here the CDR3 DNA reads TGTGCCAGTAGCCCTCCCTTTTACACTGAAGCTTTCTTT.

The gene calls are TRBV7-9 and TRBJ2-7; no reliable D call. This CDR3 is built from 14 residues. The V gene's germline CDR1 is SEHNR and CDR2 FQNEAQ (reference sequence). Deletions cut 1 base from V and 0 bases from J, with 7 bases between. CDR3 loop: CASSLDEASYEQYF. CDR3 nucleotide sequence: TGTGCCAGCAGCTTAGATGAGGCCTCCTACGAGCAGTACTTC.

This chain links TRBV7-2 with TRBJ2-6, with TRBD1 as a possible D gene (6 bases). V lost 0 bases to trimming and J lost 0 bases, with 12 bases between them. The CDR3 is 18 amino acids. From germline, CDR1 is SGHTA and CDR2 FQGNSA. CDR3 nucleotides: TGTGCCAGCAGCTTAGCGAGCAGGGGTAGCTCTGGGGCCAACGTCCTGACTTTC. Encoded protein: CASSLASRGSSGANVLTF.

The V call is TRBV5-1, the J call TRBJ1-1, with D possibly matching TRBD1 (6 bases). Trimming took 0 bases from V and 6 from J, leaving 15 bases between them. Looked up from germline, CDR1 is SGHRS and CDR2 is YFSETQ. This CDR3 comprises 15 residues. Written as DNA, the CDR3 is TGCGCCAGCAGCTTGGATGAACAGGGATGGTCTGAAGCTTTCTTT. It encodes CASSLDEQGWSEAFF.

The rearrangement uses TRBV6-4 and TRBJ2-3; the match to TRBD2 covers 10 bases. This CDR3 has 15 residues. Germline V gene data show CDR1 as MRHNA and CDR2 as SNTAGT. V shed 5 bases and J 3 bases; nucleotides not matched to a gene: 5. The CDR3 sequence is CASSPLSGRTDTQYF. CDR3 nucleotides: TGTGCCAGCAGTCCACTTAGCGGGAGGACAGATACGCAGTATTTT.